This T cell receptor beta chain was documented in a study of T cell changes during pregnancy in multiple sclerosis. CDR1 and CDR2 from the germline V gene are SNHLY and FYNNEI. V lost 1 base, J lost 1 base, and 10 bases lay in between. CDR3 length: 15 amino acids. Measured with immunoSEQ multiplex PCR; TCRdb has only the in-frame clones, and not every one. The data contain tens of thousands of clones, approximately 90% of them singletons. This chain links TRBV2 with TRBJ1-2; weak D call: TRBD1 (5 bases). Sequenced here: peripheral blood, sampled in the first trimester of pregnancy. The sequence was collected from a female donor in good health, enrolled as a control in a pregnancy study. The CDR3 DNA reads as TGTGCCAGCAGTGAAGAAGGGGCCCTTAACTATGGCTACACCTTC. Its protein product is CASSEEGALNYGYTF.